Presented here are 28 T cell receptor beta chains from one specimen sequenced in a study of T cell responses to AZD1222 COVID-19 vaccine. Assay: immunoSEQ multiplex PCR; the TCRdb copy retains only in-frame clones and omits some. The profile shows about 140,000 clones, approximately 94% of them singletons. The sequenced sample was peripheral blood, obtained on day 0 of AZD1222 vaccination. All receptors derive from an adult in good health.

V and J are TRBV6-5 and TRBJ1-1; no clear D. The CDR3 runs to 13 residues. V was shortened by 2 bases and J by 4 bases, with 8 bases between the two germline ends. CDR1 MNHEY and CDR2 SVGAGI come from the germline V gene. CDR3 region: CASSYRDGTEAFF. CDR3 nucleotide sequence: TGTGCCAGCAGTTACAGGGATGGCACTGAAGCTTTCTTT.

V usage is TRBV30 and J usage is TRBJ2-1, with D hard to call. This CDR3 is 11 amino acids long. Trimming left V 4 bases short and J 6 bases short, with 7 bases between. CDR1 is GTSNPN and CDR2 is SVGIG in the germline V gene (reference sequence). CDR3 residues: CAWTTLNEQFF. CDR3 nucleotides: TGTGCCTGGACGACCCTCAATGAGCAGTTCTTC. Full variable domain (outside the CDR3, taken from reference TRBV30 and TRBJ2-1): SQTIHQWPATLVQPVGSPLSLECTVEGTSNPNLYWYRQAAGRGLQLLFYSVGIGQISSEVPQNLSASRPQDRQFILSSKKLLLSDSGFYLCAWTTLNEQFFGPGTRLTVL.

The chain carries TRBV7-9 and TRBJ1-3; D remains ambiguous. V dropped 10 bases and J dropped 1 base, with 8 bases sitting between them. This CDR3 region has 12 residues. CDR1 SEHNR and CDR2 FQNEAQ come from the germline V gene (reference sequence). Written as DNA, the CDR3 is TGTGCCACCCCAGGATCTGGAAACACCATATATTTT. As protein: CATPGSGNTIYF.

This chain connects TRBV11-3 to TRBJ1-1; D is undetermined. Germline V gives CDR1 SGHNT, CDR2 YENEEA. V lost 4 bases, J lost 6 bases, and 15 bases lay in between. The CDR3 runs 14 residues. CDR3 nucleotide sequence: TGTGCCAGCAGCTGGGGTGGCAGAGACTCTGAAGCTTTCTTT. Translating gives CASSWGGRDSEAFF.

The rearrangement joins TRBV6-4 to TRBJ2-1; TRBD2 aligns across 8 bases. The germline gives CDR1 MRHNA, CDR2 SNTAGT. This CDR3 is built from 15 residues. Germline trimming cut 6 bases from V and 3 bases from J; bases unmatched to any gene: 7. In DNA, the CDR3 is TGTGCCAGCAGCTCCCTGGCGGGGGGCTACAATGAGCAGTTCTTC. Translated, it gives CASSSLAGGYNEQFF.

The sample holds a few counts of this clone. The CDR3 spells CASSLDRNTEAFF. CDR3 DNA: TGTGCCAGCAGCTTAGATAGGAACACTGAAGCTTTCTTT. The rearrangement uses TRBV11-3 and TRBJ1-1, with D hard to call. Germline assignment: CDR1 SGHNT and CDR2 YENEEA. With 0 bases removed from V and 1 base from J, the gap between germline ends came to 3 bases. The CDR3 extends over 13 amino acids. The entire variable domain, with the rest obtained from reference TRBV11-3 and TRBJ1-1, is as follows: EAGVVQSPRYKIIEKKQPVAFWCNPISGHNTLYWYLQNLGQGPELLIRYENEEAVDDSQLPKDRFSAERLKGVDSTLKIQPAELGDSAVYLCASSLDRNTEAFFGQGTRLTVV.

The chain employs TRBV12-3 or TRBV12-4 and TRBJ1-5; no clear D. Trimming removed 2 bases at V and 5 bases at J, with 7 bases between. The CDR3 contains 13 residues. The DNA for the CDR3 is TGTGCCAGCAGTTTAAAGGTAGATCAGCCCCAGCATTTT. Translation: CASSLKVDQPQHF.

The chain couples TRBV10-3 to TRBJ1-2; no definite D call. V was trimmed by 3 bases and J by 2 bases, leaving 7 bases between them. CDR1 and CDR2 from the germline V gene are ENHRY and SYGVKD. The CDR3 has 13 residues. CDR3 DNA: TGTGCCATCAGTGAAAATGAAAACTATGGCTACACCTTC. It encodes CAISENENYGYTF.

On this clone: A junction end diverges from the germline sequence, so it may reflect a read error. The chain uses TRBV30 and TRBJ2-7, with 10 bases that match TRBD1. Germline V gene data show CDR1 as GTSNPN and CDR2 as SVGIG (reference sequence). There are 11 residues in the CDR3. CDR3 in DNA: TGTGCCTGGAGCCAGGCGGGACAGGGGCACTTC. It specifies CAWSQAGQGHF.

V usage is TRBV7-9 and J usage is TRBJ1-2; the D is unclear. V shed 2 bases and J shed 7 bases, with 11 bases lying between them. Germline-derived CDR1 and CDR2 are SEHNR and FQNEAQ (reference sequence). This CDR3 has 13 residues. The chain's CDR3 is CASSLSSTSGYTF. The CDR3 DNA reads as TGTGCCAGCAGCTTATCTAGCACATCTGGCTACACCTTC.

The chain employs TRBV10-3 and TRBJ2-7; TRBD1 agrees at 8 bases. CDR1 and CDR2 (germline): ENHRY, SYGVKD. The CDR3 sequence is 12 residues long. Trimming took 10 bases from V and 3 from J; bases not matched to a gene: 5. The chain's CDR3 is CASQGAGYEQYF. CDR3 nucleotides: TGTGCCAGCCAGGGGGCGGGCTACGAGCAGTACTTC.

The chain couples TRBV3-1 (or the pseudogene TRBV3-2) to TRBJ2-1; the match to TRBD2 covers 12 bases. CDR3 length equals 16 residues. The V gene's germline CDR1 is LGHDT and CDR2 YNNKEL (reference sequence). J lost 7 bases, V lost 1 base, and 5 bases had no gene match. In DNA, the CDR3 is TGTGCCAGCAGCCAAGTACCTAGCGGGGGGGCGAATGAGCAGTTCTTC. It is translated as CASSQVPSGGANEQFF.

V gene TRBV19 combines with J gene TRBJ2-3; the D is unclear. With 6 bases removed from V and 6 bases from J, the gap between germline ends came to 13 bases. There are 13 residues in the CDR3. Per germline, CDR1 LNHDA and CDR2 SQIVND (reference sequence). The CDR3 DNA reads as TGTGCCAGTAGGGGTTTTCCCTTGGATACGCAGTATTTT. Translation: CASRGFPLDTQYF. Combining the CDR3 with reference TRBV19 and TRBJ2-3 gives the whole variable domain DGGITQSPKYLFRKEGQNVTLSCEQNLNHDAMYWYRQDPGQGLRLIYYSQIVNDFQKGDIAEGYSVSREKKESFPLTVTSAQKNPTAFYLCASRGFPLDTQYFGPGTRLTVL.

This chain links TRBV28 with TRBJ1-6; a weak D match, TRBD1 (5 bases). CDR1 is MDHEN and CDR2 is SYDVKM in the germline V gene. CDR3 size: 12 residues. The V end lost 10 bases, the J end lost 8 bases, and 12 bases lay between the germline ends. CDR3 DNA sequence: TGTGCCACGGGGGTAGGGGATTCACCCCTCCACTTT. The encoded protein is CATGVGDSPLHF.

The chain carries TRBV9 and TRBJ2-1; no definite D call. V gave up 0 bases and J gave up 9 bases, with 7 bases separating them. The CDR3 has 12 amino acids. The germline V gene has CDR1 SGDLS and CDR2 YYNGEE. The CDR3 bases are TGTGCCAGCAGCGTAGGAGAGAGTGAGCAGTTCTTC. Residues: CASSVGESEQFF. The variable domain in full, with the rest retrieved from reference TRBV9 and TRBJ2-1, is DSGVTQTPKHLITATGQRVTLRCSPRSGDLSVYWYQQSLDQGLQFLIQYYNGEERAKGNILERFSAQQFPDLHSELNLSSLELGDSALYFCASSVGESEQFFGPGTRLTVL.

The genes are TRBV5-5 and TRBJ1-5; 9 positions agree with TRBD1. CDR3 length equals 16 residues. The junction had 6 bases not matched to a gene; V was cut back by 0 bases and J by 5 bases. Germline assignment: CDR1 SGHKS and CDR2 YYEKEE (reference sequence). CDR3 loop: CASSLGDREVDQPQHF. In DNA form, the CDR3 reads TGTGCCAGCAGCTTGGGGGACAGGGAGGTGGATCAGCCCCAGCATTTT. The full variable domain, its missing parts supplied by reference TRBV5-5 and TRBJ1-5, is DAGVTQSPTHLIKTRGQQVTLRCSPISGHKSVSWYQQVLGQGPQFIFQYYEKEERGRGNFPDRFSARQFPNYSSELNVNALLLGDSALYLCASSLGDREVDQPQHFGDGTRLSIL.

This sequence joins TRBV19 and TRBJ1-1; D is ambiguous. There are 15 residues in the CDR3. Germline CDR1 and CDR2: LNHDA and SQIVND (reference sequence). Trimming removed 1 base from V and 5 bases from J, with 14 bases in between. The CDR3 region has the DNA TGTGCCAGTAGTATAGCGGGATTCAGAAGAACTGAAGCTTTCTTT. Its protein product is CASSIAGFRRTEAFF.

The rearrangement joins TRBV28 to TRBJ1-5; a possible D gene is TRBD1 (5 bases). The CDR3 is made up of 14 amino acids. Germline V CDR1 and CDR2: MDHEN, SYDVKM. The ends were cut back, 5 bases at V and 4 bases at J, with 12 bases in the middle. The CDR3 is CASSPGRLNQPQHF. DNA for the CDR3: TGTGCCAGCAGTCCGGGACGATTAAATCAGCCCCAGCATTTT.

The rearrangement uses TRBV5-6 and TRBJ2-1, with D tentatively TRBD1 or TRBD2 (5 bases each). There are 16 residues in the CDR3. Trimming left V 3 bases short and J 6 bases short, with 19 bases between. Per the germline V gene, CDR1 is SGHDT and CDR2 is YYEEEE. The chain's CDR3 is CASSSGTRGRFNEQFF. The CDR3 nucleotides read TGTGCCAGCAGCTCCGGGACGCGAGGACGCTTCAATGAGCAGTTCTTC.

J is TRBJ1-2 and V is TRBV6-5, with 8 bases matching TRBD1. The J segment lost 7 bases and the V segment lost 5 bases, leaving 6 bases of the junction unmatched. Germline CDR1 is MNHEY and CDR2 is SVGAGI. The CDR3 contains 13 residues. Here the CDR3 DNA reads TGTGCCAGCAGTACCTGGACAGGGTTTGGCTACACCTTC. Protein product: CASSTWTGFGYTF.

The chain recombines TRBV19 with TRBJ2-5; the D is unclear. V was clipped by 1 base and J by 4 bases, with 16 bases between them. The germline gives CDR1 LNHDA, CDR2 SQIVND (reference sequence). This CDR3 contains 16 residues. The CDR3 reads CASSIVHLGPGETQYF. The CDR3, as DNA: TGTGCCAGTAGTATAGTTCATCTAGGGCCCGGAGAGACCCAGTACTTC.

V gene TRBV3-1 (or the pseudogene TRBV3-2) combines with J gene TRBJ1-1; D might be TRBD1 (5 bases). Germline V CDR1 and CDR2: LGHDT, YNNKEL (reference sequence). The CDR3 totals 17 residues. V gave up 5 bases and J gave up 1 base, with 20 bases separating them. CDR3 sequence reads: CASSYSGGVGENTEAFF. CDR3 nucleotide sequence: TGTGCCAGCAGCTACTCAGGAGGGGTAGGAGAGAACACTGAAGCTTTCTTT.

The DNA of the CDR3 is TGTGCCAGCAGTCCTTCAAACGCCCAACTAGCGGGGCATACCGGGGAGCTGTTTTTT. This translates into CASSPSNAQLAGHTGELFF. This chain joins TRBV6-7 and TRBJ2-2; 10 nucleotides line up with TRBD2. TRBV6-7 counts as an open reading frame of uncertain function. V was clipped by 5 bases and J by 5 bases; unmatched bases: 17. This CDR3 has 19 residues.

CDR3 DNA: TGTGCCAGCAGCCAAGAAGGGGGAAATCTTGGGAGCACAGATACGCAGTATTTT. It is translated as CASSQEGGNLGSTDTQYF. This chain joins TRBV3-1 (or the pseudogene TRBV3-2) and TRBJ2-3; tentatively, D is TRBD1 (6 bases). This CDR3 has 18 amino acids. Germline assignment: CDR1 LGHDT and CDR2 YNNKEL (reference sequence). With 0 bases removed from V and 0 bases from J, the gap between germline ends came to 16 bases.

This rearrangement joins TRBV30 to TRBJ1-5; unclear D gene. CDR3 length: 18 residues. Per the germline V gene, CDR1 is GTSNPN and CDR2 is SVGIG (reference sequence). V was trimmed by 3 bases and J by 6 bases, leaving 27 bases between them. CDR3 sequence reads: CAWSSFDGSVGRSQPQHF. The CDR3 nucleotides are TGTGCCTGGAGCTCGTTCGACGGGTCCGTCGGCAGGAGTCAGCCCCAGCATTTT.

This clone was found once. The V call is TRBV7-8, the J call TRBJ1-1; no firm D call. Trimming took off 3 bases at V and 3 bases at J, with 2 bases between the two ends. Germline values: CDR1 SGHVS, CDR2 FQNEAQ. The CDR3 contains 11 residues. DNA of the CDR3: TGTGCCAGCAGCTTTGACACTGAAGCTTTCTTT. Its translation: CASSFDTEAFF. Full variable domain (outside the CDR3, taken from reference TRBV7-8 and TRBJ1-1): GAGVSQSPRYKVAKRGQDVALRCDPISGHVSLFWYQQALGQGPEFLTYFQNEAQLDKSGLPSDRFFAERPEGSVSTLKIQRTQQEDSAVYLCASSFDTEAFFGQGTRLTVV.

A single count supports this clone. V gene TRBV3-1 (or the pseudogene TRBV3-2) combines with J gene TRBJ2-3; tentatively, D is TRBD2 (6 bases). Germline values: CDR1 LGHDT, CDR2 YNNKEL (reference sequence). This CDR3 is built from 13 residues. V lost 0 bases and J 10 bases, leaving 11 bases between the germline ends. The CDR3 loop is CASSQDAGLAQYF. DNA for the CDR3: TGTGCCAGCAGCCAAGATGCGGGGTTGGCGCAGTATTTT.

CDR3 sequence reads: CASSLWGQVQIGLETQYF. The DNA of the CDR3 is TGTGCCAGCAGCTTGTGGGGACAGGTTCAGATTGGGTTAGAGACCCAGTACTTC. The V call is TRBV11-2, the J call TRBJ2-5; 8 bases fit TRBD1. From germline, CDR1 is SGHAT and CDR2 FQNNGV. The CDR3 contains 18 residues. Trimming took 3 bases from V and 4 from J; bases not matched to a gene: 16.